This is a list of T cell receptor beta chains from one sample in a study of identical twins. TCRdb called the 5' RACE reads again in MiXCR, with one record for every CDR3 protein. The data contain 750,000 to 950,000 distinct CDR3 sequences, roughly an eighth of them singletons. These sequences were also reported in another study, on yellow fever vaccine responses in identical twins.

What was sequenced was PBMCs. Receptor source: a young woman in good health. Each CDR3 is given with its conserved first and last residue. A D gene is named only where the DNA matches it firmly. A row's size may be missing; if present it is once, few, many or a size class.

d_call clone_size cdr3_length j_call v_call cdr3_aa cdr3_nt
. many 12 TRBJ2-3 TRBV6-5 CASSYNIDTQYF TGTGCCAGCAGTTACAATATAGATACGCAGTATTTT
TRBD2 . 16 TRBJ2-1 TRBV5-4 CASSNVLAAPGNEQFF TGTGCCAGCAGCAATGTCCTAGCGGCGCCTGGGAATGAGCAGTTCTTC
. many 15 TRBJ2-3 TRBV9 CASSVRRDFADTQYF TGTGCCAGCAGCGTGAGGCGGGATTTCGCAGATACGCAGTATTTT
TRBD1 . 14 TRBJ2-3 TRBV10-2 CASSVQGPSDTQYF TGCGCCAGCAGTGTACAGGGGCCATCGGATACGCAGTATTTT
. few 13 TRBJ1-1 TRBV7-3 CASSLFGSTEAFF TGTGCCAGCAGCTTATTTGGGAGCACTGAAGCTTTCTTT
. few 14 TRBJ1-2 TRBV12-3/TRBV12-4 CASRTTNLVGGYTF TGTGCCAGCAGGACAACAAACCTAGTAGGGGGCTACACCTTC
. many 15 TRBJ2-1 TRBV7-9 CASVRGAGLYNEQFF TGTGCCAGCGTTCGGGGGGCAGGGCTTTACAATGAGCAGTTCTTC
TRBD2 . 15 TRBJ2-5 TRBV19 CASSIYGAGQETQYF TGTGCCAGTAGTATATACGGAGCGGGGCAAGAGACCCAGTACTTC
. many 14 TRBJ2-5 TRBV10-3 CASSTQQTQETQYF TGTGCCTCTAGTACCCAGCAGACCCAAGAGACCCAGTACTTC
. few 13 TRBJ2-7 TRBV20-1 CSARSGAHNEQYF TGCAGTGCTAGATCCGGGGCCCACAACGAGCAGTACTTC
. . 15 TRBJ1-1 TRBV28 CASSRLDPSNTEAFF TGTGCCAGCAGTCGTCTGGACCCTTCGAACACTGAAGCTTTCTTT
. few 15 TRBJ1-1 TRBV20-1 CSARDRSPGGTEAFF TGCAGTGCTAGAGATCGGAGCCCCGGGGGCACTGAAGCTTTCTTT
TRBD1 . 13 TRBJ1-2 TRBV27 CASGMTGYYGYTF TGTGCCAGCGGGATGACAGGGTACTATGGCTACACCTTC
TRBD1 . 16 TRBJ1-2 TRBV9 CASSVAINRGLEGYTF TGTGCCAGCAGCGTAGCTATCAACAGGGGGCTTGAGGGCTACACCTTC
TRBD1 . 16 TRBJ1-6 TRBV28 CASSLDREVVSSPLHF TGTGCCAGCAGTTTGGACAGGGAAGTAGTTAGTTCACCCCTCCACTTT
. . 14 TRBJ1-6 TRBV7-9 CASSLGMYNSPLHF TGTGCCAGCAGCTTAGGAATGTATAATTCACCCCTCCACTTT
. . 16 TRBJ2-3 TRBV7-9 CASSIGRSGSTDTQYF TGTGCCAGCAGCATCGGTCGGAGCGGGAGCACAGATACGCAGTATTTT
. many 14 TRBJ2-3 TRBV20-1 CSARVVGNTDTQYF TGCAGTGCTAGAGTAGTCGGCAACACAGATACGCAGTATTTT
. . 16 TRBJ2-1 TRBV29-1 CSVEGYRGTTPLEQFF TGCAGCGTTGAAGGATATAGGGGGACTACCCCCCTCGAGCAGTTCTTC
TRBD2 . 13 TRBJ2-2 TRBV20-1 CSASGGYAGELFF TGCAGTGCCAGCGGGGGCTACGCCGGGGAGCTGTTTTTT
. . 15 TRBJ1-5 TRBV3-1 CASSQGWPLNQPQHF TGTGCCAGCAGCCAAGGTTGGCCGCTCAATCAGCCCCAGCATTTT
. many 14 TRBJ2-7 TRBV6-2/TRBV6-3 CASSSSWSGYEQYF TGTGCCAGCAGTTCCTCGTGGTCCGGATACGAGCAGTACTTC
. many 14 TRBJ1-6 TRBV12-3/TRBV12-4 CASSLQAGNSPLHF TGTGCCAGCAGTTTACAGGCGGGTAATTCACCCCTCCACTTT
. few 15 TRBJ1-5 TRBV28 CASSPRVMGNQPQHF TGTGCCAGCAGTCCAAGGGTAATGGGCAATCAGCCCCAGCATTTT
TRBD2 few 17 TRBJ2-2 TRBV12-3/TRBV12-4 CASSLPVGLAGGGELFF TGTGCCAGCAGTCTCCCCGTGGGACTAGCGGGCGGCGGGGAGCTGTTTTTT
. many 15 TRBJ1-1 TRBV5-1 CASSLGSLMNTEAFF TGCGCCAGCAGCTTGGGCAGCCTCATGAACACTGAAGCTTTCTTT
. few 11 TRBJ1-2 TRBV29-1 CSVAGAGGYTF TGCAGCGTTGCAGGGGCAGGTGGCTACACCTTC
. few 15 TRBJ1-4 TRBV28 CASSSDLSTNEKLFF TGTGCCAGCAGTTCCGACCTTTCAACTAATGAAAAACTGTTTTTT
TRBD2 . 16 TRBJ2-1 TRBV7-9 CASSLIAGGIYNEQFF TGTGCCAGCAGCTTGATAGCGGGAGGGATCTACAATGAGCAGTTCTTC
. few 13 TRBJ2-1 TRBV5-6 CASSSLATPKQFF TGTGCCAGCAGCTCGCTAGCGACTCCGAAGCAGTTCTTC
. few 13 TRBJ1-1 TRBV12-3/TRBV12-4 CASSYRGHSEAFF TGTGCCAGCAGTTATAGAGGACATTCGGAAGCTTTCTTT
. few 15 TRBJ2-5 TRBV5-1 CASSFAGSGQETQYF TGCGCCAGCAGCTTTGCGGGGTCCGGGCAAGAGACCCAGTACTTC
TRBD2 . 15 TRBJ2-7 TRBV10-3 CAISESGTSRYEQYF TGTGCCATCAGTGAGTCCGGGACTAGCAGGTACGAGCAGTACTTC
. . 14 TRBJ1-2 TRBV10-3 CAISDSTSYYGYTF TGTGCCATCAGTGACTCAACCTCCTACTATGGCTACACCTTC
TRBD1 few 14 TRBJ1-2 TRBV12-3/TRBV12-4 CASIGQGASYGYTF TGTGCCAGCATCGGACAGGGGGCCTCCTATGGCTACACCTTC
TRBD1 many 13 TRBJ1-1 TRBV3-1 CASSPGQGGEAFF TGTGCCAGCAGCCCCGGACAGGGTGGTGAAGCTTTCTTT
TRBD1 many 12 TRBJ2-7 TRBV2 CATLSQGVEQYF TGTGCCACGCTTTCTCAGGGGGTCGAGCAGTACTTC
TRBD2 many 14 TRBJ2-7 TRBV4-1 CASSPQRGGYEQYF TGCGCCAGCAGCCCCCAGCGGGGAGGCTACGAGCAGTACTTC
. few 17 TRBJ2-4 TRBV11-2 CASSLEGAGAAKNIQYF TGTGCCAGCAGCTTAGAGGGGGCGGGAGCGGCCAAAAACATTCAGTACTTC
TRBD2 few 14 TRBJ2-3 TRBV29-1 CSVTGGFRTDTQYF TGCAGCGTCACGGGGGGGTTTCGCACAGATACGCAGTATTTT
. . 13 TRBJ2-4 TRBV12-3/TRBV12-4 CASSYLSGNIQYF TGTGCCAGCAGTTACCTCTCGGGAAACATTCAGTACTTC
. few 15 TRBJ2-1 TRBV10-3 CAISEMIAVPNEQFF TGTGCCATCAGTGAGATGATAGCGGTTCCCAATGAGCAGTTCTTC
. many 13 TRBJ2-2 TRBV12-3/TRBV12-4 CASRESGTGELFF TGTGCCAGCAGAGAATCAGGGACCGGGGAGCTGTTTTTT
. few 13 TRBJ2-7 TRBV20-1 CSAEGRQVYEQYF TGCAGTGCTGAAGGGCGGCAGGTGTACGAGCAGTACTTC
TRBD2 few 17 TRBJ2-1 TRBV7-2 CASSFGEGASGYNEQFF TGTGCCAGCAGCTTTGGGGAGGGAGCTAGCGGGTACAATGAGCAGTTCTTC
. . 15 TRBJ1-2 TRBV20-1 CSALPQGPFGYGYTF TGCAGTGCCCTCCCCCAGGGCCCGTTTGGGTATGGCTACACCTTC
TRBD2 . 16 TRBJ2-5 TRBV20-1 CSAREGLAGGLETQYF TGCAGTGCTAGAGAAGGACTAGCGGGGGGGCTAGAGACCCAGTACTTC
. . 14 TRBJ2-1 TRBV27 CASTLSPAYNEQFF TGTGCCAGCACTCTTTCCCCCGCCTACAATGAGCAGTTCTTC
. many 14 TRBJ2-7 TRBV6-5 CASSYGADSYEQYF TGTGCCAGCAGTTACGGGGCGGACTCCTACGAGCAGTACTTC
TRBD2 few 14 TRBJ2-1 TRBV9 CASSPSGGPDEQFF TGTGCCAGCAGCCCTAGCGGGGGGCCCGATGAGCAGTTCTTC